This T cell receptor (beta chain) was sequenced during a study of blood T cell repertoires in COVID-19. Germline CDR1 and CDR2: SGHRS and YFSETQ. This CDR3 comprises 17 residues. The ends lost 0 bases at V and 5 bases at J; junction bases unmatched: 12. The assay was immunoSEQ multiplex PCR, and TCRdb's table has in-frame clones only and misses some. The sample includes 300,000 to 450,000 clones, more than 70% of them seen just once. The sequence came from a woman under 30 who had recovered from COVID-19. Sequenced sample: PBMCs or T cells enriched from blood (not recorded which). The chain has TRBV5-1 and TRBJ1-2, with 8 bases identical to TRBD1. CDR3: CASSLEVATGAEYGYTF. The CDR3 nucleotides are TGCGCCAGCAGCTTGGAAGTGGCGACAGGGGCGGAGTATGGCTACACCTTC.